This entry features one TCR beta chain sequence. This entry belongs to a study of blood T cell repertoires in COVID-19. The germline CDR1 and CDR2 sequences are SGHTA and FQGNSA. Trimming stripped 2 bases from V and 6 bases from J, with 8 bases between. This CDR3 is built from 12 residues. The table came from immunoSEQ multiplex PCR; TCRdb's copy has only in-frame clones and leaves some out. The repertoire holds about 150,000 clones, with 88% as singletons. Sequencing was performed on PBMCs or T cells enriched from blood (not recorded which). The receptor was derived from a woman under 40 with acute COVID-19. The V gene is TRBV7-2, the J gene TRBJ2-7, with unresolved D. The CDR3 DNA sequence: TGTGCCAGCAGCTTACCCCCGGGCGAGCAGTACTTC. Protein product: CASSLPPGEQYF.